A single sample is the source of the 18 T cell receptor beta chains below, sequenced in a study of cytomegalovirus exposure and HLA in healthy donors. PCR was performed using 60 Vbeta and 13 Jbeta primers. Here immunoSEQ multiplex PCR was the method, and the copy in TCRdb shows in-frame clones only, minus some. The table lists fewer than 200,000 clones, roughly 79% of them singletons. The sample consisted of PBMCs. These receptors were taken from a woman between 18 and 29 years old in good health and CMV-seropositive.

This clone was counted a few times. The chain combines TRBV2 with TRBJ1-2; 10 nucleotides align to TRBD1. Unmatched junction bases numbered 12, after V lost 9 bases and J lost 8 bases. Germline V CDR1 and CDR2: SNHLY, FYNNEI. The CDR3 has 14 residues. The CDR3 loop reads CARTVPGQGWGYTF. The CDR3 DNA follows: TGTGCCAGGACCGTCCCGGGACAGGGGTGGGGCTACACCTTC.

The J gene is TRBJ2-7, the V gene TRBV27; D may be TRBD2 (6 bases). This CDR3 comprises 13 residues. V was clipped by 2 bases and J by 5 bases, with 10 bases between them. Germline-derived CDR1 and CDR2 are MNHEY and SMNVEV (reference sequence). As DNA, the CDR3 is TGTGCCAGCAGTTTAATCGCGGGGAACGAGCAGTACTTC. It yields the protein CASSLIAGNEQYF.

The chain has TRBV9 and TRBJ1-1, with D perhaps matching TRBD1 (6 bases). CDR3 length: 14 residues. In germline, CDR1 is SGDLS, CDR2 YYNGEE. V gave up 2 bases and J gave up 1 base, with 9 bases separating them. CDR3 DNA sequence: TGTGCCAGCAGCGTCACAGGGACGAACACTGAAGCTTTCTTT. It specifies CASSVTGTNTEAFF.

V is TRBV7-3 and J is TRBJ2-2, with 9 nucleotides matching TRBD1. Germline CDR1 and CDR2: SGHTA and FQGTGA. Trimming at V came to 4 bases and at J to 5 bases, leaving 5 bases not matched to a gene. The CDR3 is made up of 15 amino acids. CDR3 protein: CASSSGQGRTGELFF. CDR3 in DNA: TGTGCCAGCAGCTCCGGACAGGGGAGGACCGGGGAGCTGTTTTTT.

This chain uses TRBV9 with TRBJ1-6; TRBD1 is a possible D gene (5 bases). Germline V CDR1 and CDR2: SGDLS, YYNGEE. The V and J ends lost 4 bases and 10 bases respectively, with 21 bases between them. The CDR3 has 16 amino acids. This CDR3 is CASSQGDGGMRSPLHF. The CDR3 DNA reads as TGTGCCAGCAGCCAAGGTGACGGGGGGATGAGATCACCCCTCCACTTT.

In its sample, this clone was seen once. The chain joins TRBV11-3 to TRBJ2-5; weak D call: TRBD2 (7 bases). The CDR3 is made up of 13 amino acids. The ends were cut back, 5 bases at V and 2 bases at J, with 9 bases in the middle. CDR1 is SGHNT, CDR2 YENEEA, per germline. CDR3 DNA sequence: TGTGCCAGCAGCCGGGGGGCACAAGAGACCCAGTACTTC. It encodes CASSRGAQETQYF.

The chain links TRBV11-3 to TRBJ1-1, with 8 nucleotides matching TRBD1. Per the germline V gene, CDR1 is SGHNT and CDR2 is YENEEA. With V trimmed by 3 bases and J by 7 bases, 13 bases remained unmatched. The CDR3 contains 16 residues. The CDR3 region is CASSFTPSLDRDEAFF. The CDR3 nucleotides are TGTGCCAGCAGCTTTACCCCCTCCTTGGACAGGGATGAAGCTTTCTTT.

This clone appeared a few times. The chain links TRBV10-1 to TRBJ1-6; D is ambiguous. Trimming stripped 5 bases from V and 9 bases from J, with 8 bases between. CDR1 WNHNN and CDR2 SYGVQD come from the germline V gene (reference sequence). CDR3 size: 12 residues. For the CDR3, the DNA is TGCGCCAGCAGTACGAGTTCTTCACCCCTCCACTTT. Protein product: CASSTSSSPLHF.

CDR3: CASSLYRNSNQPQHF. The CDR3 bases are TGTGCCAGCAGTTTATACAGAAATAGCAATCAGCCCCAGCATTTT. The chain couples TRBV28 to TRBJ1-5; D not resolved. Germline V gives CDR1 MDHEN, CDR2 SYDVKM. The CDR3 spans 15 residues. V lost 1 base and J lost 0, with 7 bases in between. The complete variable domain, with remaining parts taken from reference TRBV28 and TRBJ1-5, reads DVKVTQSSRYLVKRTGEKVFLECVQDMDHENMFWYRQDPGLGLRLIYFSYDVKMKEKGDIPEGYSVSREKKERFSLILESASTNQTSMYLCASSLYRNSNQPQHFGDGTRLSIL.

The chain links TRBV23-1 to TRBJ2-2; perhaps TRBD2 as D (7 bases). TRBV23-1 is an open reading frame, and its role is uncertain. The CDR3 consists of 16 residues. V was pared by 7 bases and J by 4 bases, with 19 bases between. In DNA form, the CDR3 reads TGCGCCAGCACCCCAGCGGCAAGGGGGGGCACCGGGGAGCTGTTTTTT. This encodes CASTPAARGGTGELFF.

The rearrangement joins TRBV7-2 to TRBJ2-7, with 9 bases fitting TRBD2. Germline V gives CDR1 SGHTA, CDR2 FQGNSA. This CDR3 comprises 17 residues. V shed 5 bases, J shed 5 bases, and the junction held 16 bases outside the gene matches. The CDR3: CASSTRGRGGLAHEQYF. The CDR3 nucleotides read TGTGCCAGCAGCACTAGGGGGCGCGGGGGACTAGCCCACGAGCAGTACTTC.

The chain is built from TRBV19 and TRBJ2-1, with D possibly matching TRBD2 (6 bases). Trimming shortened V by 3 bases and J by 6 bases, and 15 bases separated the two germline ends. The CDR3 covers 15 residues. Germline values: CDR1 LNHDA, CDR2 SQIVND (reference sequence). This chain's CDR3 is CASSIAPGEFNEQFF. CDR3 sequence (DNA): TGTGCCAGTAGTATCGCCCCGGGGGAGTTCAATGAGCAGTTCTTC.

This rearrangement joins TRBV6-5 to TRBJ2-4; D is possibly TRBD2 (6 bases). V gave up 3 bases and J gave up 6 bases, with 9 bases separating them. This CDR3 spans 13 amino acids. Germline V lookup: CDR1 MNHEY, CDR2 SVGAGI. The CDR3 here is CASSYRRGNIQYF. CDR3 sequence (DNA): TGTGCCAGCAGTTATAGGAGGGGAAACATTCAGTACTTC.

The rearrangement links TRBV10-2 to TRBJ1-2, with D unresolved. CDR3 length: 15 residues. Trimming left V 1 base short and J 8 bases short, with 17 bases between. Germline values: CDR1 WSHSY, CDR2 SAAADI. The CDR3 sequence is CASSEFLASPWGYTF. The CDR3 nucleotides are TGCGCCAGCAGTGAGTTTTTGGCCTCGCCGTGGGGCTACACCTTC.

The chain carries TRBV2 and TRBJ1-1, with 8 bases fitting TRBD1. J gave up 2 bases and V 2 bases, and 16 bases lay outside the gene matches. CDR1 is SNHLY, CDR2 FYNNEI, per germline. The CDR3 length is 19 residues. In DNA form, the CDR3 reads TGTGCCAGCAGTGAATACACGGTCCACAGGGGGGTATTTAACACTGAAGCTTTCTTT. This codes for CASSEYTVHRGVFNTEAFF.

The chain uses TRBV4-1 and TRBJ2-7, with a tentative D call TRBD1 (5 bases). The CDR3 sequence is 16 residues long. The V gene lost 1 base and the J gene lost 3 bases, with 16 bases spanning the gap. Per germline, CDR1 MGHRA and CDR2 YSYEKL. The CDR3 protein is CASSQVGAGKFYEQYF. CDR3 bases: TGCGCCAGCAGCCAAGTTGGGGCAGGGAAATTCTACGAGCAGTACTTC.

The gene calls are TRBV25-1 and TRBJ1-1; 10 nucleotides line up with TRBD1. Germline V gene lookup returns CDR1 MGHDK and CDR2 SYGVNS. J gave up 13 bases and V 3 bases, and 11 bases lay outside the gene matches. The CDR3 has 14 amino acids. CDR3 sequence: CASSEFGTGVRVFF. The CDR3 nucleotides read TGTGCCAGCAGTGAGTTTGGGACAGGGGTTAGGGTTTTCTTT.

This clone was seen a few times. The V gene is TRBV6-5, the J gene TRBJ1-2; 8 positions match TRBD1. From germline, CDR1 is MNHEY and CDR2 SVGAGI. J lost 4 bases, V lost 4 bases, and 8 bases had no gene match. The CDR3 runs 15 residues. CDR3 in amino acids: CASSSQDRVLYGYTF. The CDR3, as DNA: TGTGCCAGCAGTTCCCAGGACAGGGTCCTCTATGGCTACACCTTC.